This TCR beta chain emerged from a study of blood T cell repertoires in COVID-19. Trimming cost V 2 bases and J 6 bases; bases outside gene matches: 6. This CDR3 spans 15 amino acids. CDR1 and CDR2 from the germline V gene are SGHRS and YFSETQ. Here immunoSEQ multiplex PCR was the method, and the copy in TCRdb shows in-frame clones only, minus some. The sample shows roughly 90,000 clones, 65% to 90% of them seen only once. The receptor comes from a woman of 80 years or more with active or convalescent COVID-19. The genes are TRBV5-1 and TRBJ2-3; TRBD2 matches at 10 bases. The sequencing sample was made of peripheral blood. The CDR3 loop reads CASSFITSGADTQYF. CDR3 bases: TGCGCCAGCAGCTTCATCACTAGCGGGGCTGATACGCAGTATTTT.